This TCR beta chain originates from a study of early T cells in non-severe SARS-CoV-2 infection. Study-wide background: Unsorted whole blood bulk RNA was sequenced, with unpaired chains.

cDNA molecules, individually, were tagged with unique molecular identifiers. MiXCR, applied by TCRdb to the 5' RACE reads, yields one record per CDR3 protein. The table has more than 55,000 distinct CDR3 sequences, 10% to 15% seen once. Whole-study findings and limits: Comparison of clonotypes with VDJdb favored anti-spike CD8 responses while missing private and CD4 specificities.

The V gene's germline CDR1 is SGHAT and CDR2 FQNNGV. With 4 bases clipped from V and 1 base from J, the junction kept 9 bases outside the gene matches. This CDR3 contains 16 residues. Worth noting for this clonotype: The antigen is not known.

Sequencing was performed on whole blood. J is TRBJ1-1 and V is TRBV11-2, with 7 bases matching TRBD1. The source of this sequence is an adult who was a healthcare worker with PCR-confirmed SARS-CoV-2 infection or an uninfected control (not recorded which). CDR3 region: CASSSKKGTENTEAFF. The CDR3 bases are TGTGCCAGCAGCTCCAAAAAAGGGACAGAGAACACTGAAGCTTTCTTT.